The present entry profiles one TCR beta chain with its context. The sample is drawn from a study of technical replicates of blood from a few donors. Clones were read by immunoSEQ multiplex PCR, and TCRdb kept only the in-frame ones, dropping some. The sample contains 65,000 to 95,000 clones, about 94% of which appear only once. Sequencing was done on a sample of T cells isolated from PBMCs. This TCR was sampled from a human donor in good health.

This CDR3 reads CAWSYTGRNEQFF. In nucleotides, the CDR3 is TGTGCCTGGAGCTATACAGGGCGTAATGAGCAGTTCTTC. This chain joins TRBV30 and TRBJ2-1, with TRBD1 as a possible D gene (6 bases). V was pared by 3 bases and J by 7 bases, with 13 bases between. The CDR3 contains 13 residues. Germline V gene lookup returns CDR1 GTSNPN and CDR2 SVGIG (reference sequence).